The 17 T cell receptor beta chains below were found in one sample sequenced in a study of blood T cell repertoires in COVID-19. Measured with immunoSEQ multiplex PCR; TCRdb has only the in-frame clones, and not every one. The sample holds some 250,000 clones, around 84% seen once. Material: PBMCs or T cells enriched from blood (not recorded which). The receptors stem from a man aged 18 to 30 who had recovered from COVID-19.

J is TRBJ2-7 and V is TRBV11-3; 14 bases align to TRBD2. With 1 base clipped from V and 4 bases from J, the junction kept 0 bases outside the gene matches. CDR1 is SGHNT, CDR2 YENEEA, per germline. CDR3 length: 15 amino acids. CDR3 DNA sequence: TGTGCCAGCAGCTTAGGACTAGCGGGAGGGTACGAGCAGTACTTC. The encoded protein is CASSLGLAGGYEQYF. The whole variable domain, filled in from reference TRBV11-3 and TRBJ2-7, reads EAGVVQSPRYKIIEKKQPVAFWCNPISGHNTLYWYLQNLGQGPELLIRYENEEAVDDSQLPKDRFSAERLKGVDSTLKIQPAELGDSAVYLCASSLGLAGGYEQYFGPGTRLTVT.

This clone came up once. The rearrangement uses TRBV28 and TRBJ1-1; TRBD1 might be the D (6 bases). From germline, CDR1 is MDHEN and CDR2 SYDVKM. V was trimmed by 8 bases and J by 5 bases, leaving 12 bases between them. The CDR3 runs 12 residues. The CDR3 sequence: CASDQGLTEAFF. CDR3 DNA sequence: TGTGCCAGCGACCAGGGGCTGACTGAAGCTTTCTTT.

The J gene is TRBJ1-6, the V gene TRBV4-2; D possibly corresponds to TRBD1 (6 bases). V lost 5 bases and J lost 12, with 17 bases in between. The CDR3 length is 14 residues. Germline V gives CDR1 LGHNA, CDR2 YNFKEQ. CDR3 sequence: CASSADRTERPLHF. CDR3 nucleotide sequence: TGTGCCAGCAGCGCCGACAGGACCGAGCGACCCCTCCACTTT.

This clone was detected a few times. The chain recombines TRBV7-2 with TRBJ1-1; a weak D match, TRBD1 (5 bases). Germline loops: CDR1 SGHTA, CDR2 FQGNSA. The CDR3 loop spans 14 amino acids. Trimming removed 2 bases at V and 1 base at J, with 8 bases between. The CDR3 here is CASSLKGRNTEAFF. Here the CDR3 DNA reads TGTGCCAGCAGCTTAAAGGGGCGGAACACTGAAGCTTTCTTT.

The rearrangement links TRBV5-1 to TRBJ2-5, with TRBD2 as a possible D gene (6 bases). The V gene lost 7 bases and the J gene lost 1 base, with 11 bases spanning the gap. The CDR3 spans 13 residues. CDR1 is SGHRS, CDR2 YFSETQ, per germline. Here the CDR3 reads CASGGSPQETQYF. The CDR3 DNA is TGCGCCAGCGGAGGGTCCCCCCAAGAGACCCAGTACTTC.

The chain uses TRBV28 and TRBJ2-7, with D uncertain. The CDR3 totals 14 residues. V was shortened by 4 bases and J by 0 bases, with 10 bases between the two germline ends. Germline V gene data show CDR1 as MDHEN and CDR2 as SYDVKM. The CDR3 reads CASSSPGGSYEQYF. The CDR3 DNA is TGTGCCAGCAGTTCCCCCGGCGGCTCCTACGAGCAGTACTTC.

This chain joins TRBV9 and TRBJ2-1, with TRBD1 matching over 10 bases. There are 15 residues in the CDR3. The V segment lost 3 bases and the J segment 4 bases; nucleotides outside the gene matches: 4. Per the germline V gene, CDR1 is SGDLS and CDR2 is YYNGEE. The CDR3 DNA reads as TGTGCCAGCAGCGCGACAGGGGGCCGGTACAATGAGCAGTTCTTC. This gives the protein CASSATGGRYNEQFF.

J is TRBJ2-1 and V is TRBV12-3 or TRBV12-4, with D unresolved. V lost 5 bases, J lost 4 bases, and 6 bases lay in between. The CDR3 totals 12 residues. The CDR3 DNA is TGTGCCAGCAGTAGACATTACAATGAGCAGTTCTTC. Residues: CASSRHYNEQFF.

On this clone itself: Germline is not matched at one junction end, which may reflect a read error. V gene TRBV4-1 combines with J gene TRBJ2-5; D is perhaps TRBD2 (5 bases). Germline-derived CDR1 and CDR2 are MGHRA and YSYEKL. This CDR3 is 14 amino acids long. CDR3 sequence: CASSKDPGEETQYF. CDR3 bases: TGCGCCAGCAGCAAAGACCCCGGGGAAGAGACCCAGTACTTC.

The CDR3 reads CASSDRGTELNYEQYF. CDR3 in DNA: TGTGCCAGCAGTGATCGAGGGACAGAACTTAACTACGAGCAGTACTTC. This chain links TRBV25-1 with TRBJ2-7, with 7 bases lining up with TRBD1. V gave up 3 bases and J gave up 3 bases; unmatched junction bases: 11. In germline, CDR1 is MGHDK, CDR2 SYGVNS. The CDR3 consists of 16 residues.

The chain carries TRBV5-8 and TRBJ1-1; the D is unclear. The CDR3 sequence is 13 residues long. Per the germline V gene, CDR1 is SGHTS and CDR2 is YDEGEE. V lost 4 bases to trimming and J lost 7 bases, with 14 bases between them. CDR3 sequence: CASSPTLEIEAFF. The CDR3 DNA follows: TGTGCCAGCAGCCCGACGCTAGAGATTGAAGCTTTCTTT.

Here the CDR3 reads CSVEATALAGGLNEQFF. Written as DNA, the CDR3 is TGCAGCGTTGAGGCTACCGCGCTAGCGGGGGGTCTGAATGAGCAGTTCTTC. This sequence joins TRBV29-1 and TRBJ2-1; 11 nucleotides agree with TRBD2. Trimming removed 3 bases from V and 7 bases from J; junction bases left unmatched: 14. Per the germline V gene, CDR1 is SQVTM and CDR2 is ANQGSEA. This CDR3 spans 17 amino acids.

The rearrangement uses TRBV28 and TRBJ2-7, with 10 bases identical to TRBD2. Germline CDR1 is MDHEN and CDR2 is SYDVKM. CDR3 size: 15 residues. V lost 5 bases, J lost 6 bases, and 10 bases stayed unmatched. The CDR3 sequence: CASSPRLAGDGEQYF. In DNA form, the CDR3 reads TGTGCCAGCAGTCCCAGGCTAGCGGGAGACGGCGAGCAGTACTTC.

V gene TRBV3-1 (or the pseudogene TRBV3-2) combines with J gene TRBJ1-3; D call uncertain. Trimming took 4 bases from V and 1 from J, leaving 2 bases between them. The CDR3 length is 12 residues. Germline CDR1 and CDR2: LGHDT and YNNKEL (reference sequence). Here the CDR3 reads CASSPSGNTIYF. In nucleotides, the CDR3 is TGTGCCAGCAGCCCTTCTGGAAACACCATATATTTT.

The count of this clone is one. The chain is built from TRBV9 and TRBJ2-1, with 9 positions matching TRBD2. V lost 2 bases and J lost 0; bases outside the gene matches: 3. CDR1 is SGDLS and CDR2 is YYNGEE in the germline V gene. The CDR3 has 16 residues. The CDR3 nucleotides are TGTGCCAGCAGCGTGGCGGGGGGGTCCTCCTACAATGAGCAGTTCTTC. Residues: CASSVAGGSSYNEQFF.

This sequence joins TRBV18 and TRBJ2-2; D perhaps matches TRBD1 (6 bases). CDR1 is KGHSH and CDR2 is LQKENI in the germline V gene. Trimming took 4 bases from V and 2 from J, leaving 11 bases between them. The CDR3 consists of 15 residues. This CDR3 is CASSLGQSNTGELFF. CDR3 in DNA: TGTGCCAGCTCACTAGGACAGTCAAACACCGGGGAGCTGTTTTTT. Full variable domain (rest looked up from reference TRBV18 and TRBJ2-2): NAGVMQNPRHLVRRRGQEARLRCSPMKGHSHVYWYRQLPEEGLKFMVYLQKENIIDESGMPKERFSAEFPKEGPSILRIQQVVRGDSAAYFCASSLGQSNTGELFFGEGSRLTVL.

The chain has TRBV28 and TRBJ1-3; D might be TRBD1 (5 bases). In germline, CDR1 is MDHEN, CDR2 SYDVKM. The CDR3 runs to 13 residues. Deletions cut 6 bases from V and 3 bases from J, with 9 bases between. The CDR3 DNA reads TGTGCCAGCAGGCAGGGAGGTGGAAACACCATATATTTT. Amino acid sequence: CASRQGGGNTIYF.